This entry lists 14 T cell receptor beta chains sequenced from one sample in a study of cytomegalovirus exposure and HLA in healthy donors. 13 Jbeta primers and 60 Vbeta primers were used for the PCR. This table comes from immunoSEQ multiplex PCR, and its TCRdb copy is limited to in-frame clones, with some not included. The table lists 170,000 or so clones, 80% of them singletons, with 6% to 7.5% in the top ten. Sequencing input: PBMCs. The receptors were gathered from a man younger than 45 in good health and CMV-seropositive.

This sequence joins TRBV6-1 and TRBJ2-1, with D possibly TRBD2 on 5 matching bases. From germline, CDR1 is MNHNS and CDR2 SASEGT. Between the trimmed V and J ends, which lost 1 base and 16 bases, there was a span of 11 bases. CDR3 length: 11 amino acids. The chain's CDR3 is CASSEGVGLFF. The CDR3 region has the DNA TGTGCCAGCAGTGAAGGTGTTGGACTTTTCTTC.

This rearrangement joins TRBV10-2 to TRBJ1-5, with 7 positions matching TRBD1. Per germline, CDR1 WSHSY and CDR2 SAAADI. The trim removed 6 bases at V and 4 bases at J, leaving 6 bases unmatched. CDR3 size: 14 residues. In DNA, the CDR3 is TGCGCCAGCAGACCGGACAGGAGTAATCAGCCCCAGCATTTT. Translated, it gives CASRPDRSNQPQHF.

V usage is TRBV6-5 and J usage is TRBJ1-2, with D unclear. V was pared by 10 bases and J by 2 bases, with 14 bases between. Germline CDR1 is MNHEY and CDR2 is SVGAGI. The CDR3 covers 13 residues. The CDR3 loop reads CATTSFPNYGYTF. CDR3 sequence (DNA): TGTGCCACCACATCCTTCCCAAACTATGGCTACACCTTC.

This sequence joins TRBV5-1 and TRBJ2-7; TRBD1 aligns across 9 bases. The CDR3 runs 14 residues. V lost 4 bases to trimming and J lost 5 bases; unmatched junction nucleotides: 7. In germline, CDR1 is SGHRS, CDR2 YFSETQ. Here the CDR3 reads CASSQQGALNEQYF. For the CDR3, the DNA is TGCGCCAGCAGCCAACAGGGGGCCTTGAACGAGCAGTACTTC.

The chain is built from TRBV27 and TRBJ2-3; no clear D. V gave up 4 bases and J gave up 8 bases, with 13 bases separating them. The CDR3 runs 13 residues. Germline loops: CDR1 MNHEY, CDR2 SMNVEV (reference sequence). DNA for the CDR3: TGTGCCAGCAGTTCAACCCCAGTGGCTACGCAGTATTTT. It specifies CASSSTPVATQYF.

This clone was found a few times. This rearrangement joins TRBV19 to TRBJ2-3; 8 bases are a match to TRBD2. CDR3 length: 15 residues. With 5 bases clipped from V and 2 bases from J, the junction kept 6 bases outside the gene matches. Germline V gene lookup returns CDR1 LNHDA and CDR2 SQIVND (reference sequence). CDR3: CASSGTSGNTDTQYF. In DNA form, the CDR3 reads TGTGCCAGTAGTGGTACTAGCGGAAACACAGATACGCAGTATTTT.

V usage is TRBV28 and J usage is TRBJ1-4, with D maybe TRBD1 (6 bases). With 9 bases removed from V and 3 bases from J, the gap between germline ends came to 14 bases. This CDR3 region has 14 residues. CDR1 and CDR2 from the germline V gene are MDHEN and SYDVKM. The CDR3 protein is CASTSDRSNEKLFF. CDR3 DNA: TGTGCCAGTACCTCAGACAGGTCTAATGAAAAACTGTTTTTT.

The chain joins TRBV29-1 to TRBJ2-1; 8 bases match TRBD2. V shed 7 bases and J 3 bases; nucleotides not matched to a gene: 5. CDR3 length equals 13 residues. CDR1 is SQVTM and CDR2 is ANQGSEA in the germline V gene. CDR3 nucleotides: TGCAGCGGTGGACTAGCCGGCTACAATGAGCAGTTCTTC. Amino acid sequence: CSGGLAGYNEQFF.

The V and J genes are TRBV7-3 and TRBJ2-1; 7 nucleotides match TRBD2. CDR1 is SGHTA and CDR2 is FQGTGA in the germline V gene. The CDR3 has 13 amino acids. The V and J ends lost 4 bases and 8 bases, in that order; junction bases with no gene match: 5. CDR3 sequence reads: CASSSTSVHEQFF. CDR3 nucleotide sequence: TGTGCCAGCAGCTCAACTAGCGTCCATGAGCAGTTCTTC.

The chain links TRBV28 to TRBJ2-7, with a weak D call TRBD2 (5 bases). V dropped 4 bases and J dropped 3 bases, with 16 bases sitting between them. The germline V gene has CDR1 MDHEN and CDR2 SYDVKM. There are 15 residues in the CDR3. The DNA for the CDR3 is TGTGCCAGCAGTTCTCGCGGGTCCCGAAGCTACGAGCAGTACTTC. This sequence encodes CASSSRGSRSYEQYF.

The table lists this clone with a count of one. The chain has TRBV11-2 and TRBJ2-1; TRBD2 matches at 7 bases. V shed 7 bases, J shed 0 bases, and the junction held 9 bases outside the gene matches. This CDR3 comprises 16 residues. The germline V gene encodes CDR1 SGHAT and CDR2 FQNNGV. The CDR3 nucleotides read TGTGCCAGCAAACATTTCGGGAGGAGCTCCTACAATGAGCAGTTCTTC. The encoded protein is CASKHFGRSSYNEQFF.

This sequence joins TRBV15 and TRBJ2-7; 7 bases are shared with TRBD2. J lost 6 bases, V lost 1 base, and 9 bases had no gene match. The length of the CDR3 is 15 residues. From germline, CDR1 is LNHNV and CDR2 YYDKDF (reference sequence). DNA of the CDR3: TGTGCCACCAGCAGAGGGAGGGAGGGTTTTGCCGAGCAGTACTTC. Protein sequence: CATSRGREGFAEQYF.

The chain combines TRBV9 with TRBJ1-6; D gene unclear. Germline assignment: CDR1 SGDLS and CDR2 YYNGEE. The CDR3 extends over 13 amino acids. The V gene lost 0 bases and the J gene lost 8 bases, with 6 bases spanning the gap. The CDR3 reads CASSVAGDSPLHF. Written as DNA, the CDR3 is TGTGCCAGCAGCGTAGCCGGTGATTCACCCCTCCACTTT.

V is TRBV5-4 and J is TRBJ2-5; 9 bases map to TRBD1. Matching the DNA end better, TRBJ2-7 makes the J call doubtful. CDR3 size: 14 residues. In germline, CDR1 is SGHNT, CDR2 YYREEE (reference sequence). CDR3 DNA sequence: TGTGCCAGCAGCCTAGTGGGACAGGGCTACGAGCAGTACTTC. It is translated as CASSLVGQGYEQYF.